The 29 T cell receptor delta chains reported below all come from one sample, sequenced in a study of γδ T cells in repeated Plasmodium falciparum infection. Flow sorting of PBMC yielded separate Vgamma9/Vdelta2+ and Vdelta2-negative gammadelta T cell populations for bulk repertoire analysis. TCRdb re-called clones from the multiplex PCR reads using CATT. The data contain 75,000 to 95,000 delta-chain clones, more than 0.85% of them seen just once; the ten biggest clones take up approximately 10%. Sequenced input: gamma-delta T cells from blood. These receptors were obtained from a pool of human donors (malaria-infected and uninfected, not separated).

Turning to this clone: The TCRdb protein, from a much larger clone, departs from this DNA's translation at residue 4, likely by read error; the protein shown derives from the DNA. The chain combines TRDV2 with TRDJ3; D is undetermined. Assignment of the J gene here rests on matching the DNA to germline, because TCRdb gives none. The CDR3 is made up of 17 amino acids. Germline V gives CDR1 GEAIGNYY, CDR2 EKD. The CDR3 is CACNTAEENRDTRQMFF. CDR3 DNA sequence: TGTGCCTGTAACACCGCCGAAGAGAACAGGGACACCCGACAGATGTTTTTC.

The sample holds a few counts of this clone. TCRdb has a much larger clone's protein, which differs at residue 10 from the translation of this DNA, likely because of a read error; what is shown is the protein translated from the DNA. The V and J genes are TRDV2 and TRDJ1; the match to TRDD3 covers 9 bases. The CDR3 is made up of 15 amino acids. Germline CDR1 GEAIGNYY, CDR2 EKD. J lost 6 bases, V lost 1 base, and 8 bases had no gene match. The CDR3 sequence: CACDTVLGEHYKLIF. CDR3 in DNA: TGTGCCTGTGACACGGTACTGGGGGAACACTATAAACTCATCTTT.

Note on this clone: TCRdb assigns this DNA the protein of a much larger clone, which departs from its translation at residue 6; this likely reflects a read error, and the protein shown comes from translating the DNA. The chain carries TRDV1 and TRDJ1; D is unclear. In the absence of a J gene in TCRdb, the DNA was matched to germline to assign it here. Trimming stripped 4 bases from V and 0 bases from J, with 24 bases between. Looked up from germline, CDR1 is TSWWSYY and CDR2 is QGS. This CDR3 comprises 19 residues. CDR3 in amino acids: CALGGKLKKSLRYTDKLIF. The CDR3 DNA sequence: TGTGCTCTTGGGGGAAAACTTAAAAAGTCCCTCCGGTACACCGATAAACTCATCTTT.

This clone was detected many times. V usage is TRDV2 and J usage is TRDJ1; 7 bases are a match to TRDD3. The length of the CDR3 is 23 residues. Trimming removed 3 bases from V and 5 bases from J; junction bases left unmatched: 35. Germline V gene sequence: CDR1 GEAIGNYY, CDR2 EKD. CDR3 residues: CACDQIWPGTAGDRAGDLDKLIF. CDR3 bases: TGTGCCTGTGACCAAATATGGCCGGGAACGGCGGGCGACAGGGCGGGGGATTTGGATAAACTCATCTTT.

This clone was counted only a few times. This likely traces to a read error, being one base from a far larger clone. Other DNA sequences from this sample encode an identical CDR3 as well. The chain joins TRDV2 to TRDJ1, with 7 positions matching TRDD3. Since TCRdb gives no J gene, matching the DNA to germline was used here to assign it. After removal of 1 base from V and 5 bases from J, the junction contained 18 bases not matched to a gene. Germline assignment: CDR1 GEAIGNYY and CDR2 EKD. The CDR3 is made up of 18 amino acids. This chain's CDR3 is CACDTKAWGGPTTDKLIF. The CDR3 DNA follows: TGTGCCTGTGACACTAAGGCCTGGGGGGGGCCCACAACTGATAAACTCATCTTT.

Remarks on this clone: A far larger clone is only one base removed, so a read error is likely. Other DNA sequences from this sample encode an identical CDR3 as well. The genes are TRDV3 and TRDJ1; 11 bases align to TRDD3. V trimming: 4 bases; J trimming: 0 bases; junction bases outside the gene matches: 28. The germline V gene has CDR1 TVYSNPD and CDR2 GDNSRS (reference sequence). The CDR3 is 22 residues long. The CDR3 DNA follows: TGTGCCTGCAAACTTCCTATCCCATCGTACTGGGGGATAAGAGTGGACACCGATAAACTCATCTTT. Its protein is CACKLPIPSYWGIRVDTDKLIF.

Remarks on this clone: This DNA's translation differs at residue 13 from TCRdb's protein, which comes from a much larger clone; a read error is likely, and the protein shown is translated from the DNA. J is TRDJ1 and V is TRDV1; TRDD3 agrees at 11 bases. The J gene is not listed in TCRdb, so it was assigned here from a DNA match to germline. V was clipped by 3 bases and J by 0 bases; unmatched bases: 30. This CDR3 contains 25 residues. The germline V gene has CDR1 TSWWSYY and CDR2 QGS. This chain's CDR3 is CALGDHWPSRRNPGGYKWYTDKLIF. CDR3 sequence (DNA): TGTGCTCTTGGGGACCACTGGCCTTCCAGACGCAACCCTGGGGGATACAAGTGGTACACCGATAAACTCATCTTT.

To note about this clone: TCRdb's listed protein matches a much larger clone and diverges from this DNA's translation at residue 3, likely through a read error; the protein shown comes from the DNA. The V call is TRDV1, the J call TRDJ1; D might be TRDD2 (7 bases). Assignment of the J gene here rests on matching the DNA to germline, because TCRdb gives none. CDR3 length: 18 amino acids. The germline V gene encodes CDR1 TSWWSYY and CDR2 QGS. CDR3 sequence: CAPGVKFLRSELPDKLIF. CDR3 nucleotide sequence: TGTGCTCCTGGGGTAAAATTCCTACGTTCGGAGCTTCCCGATAAACTCATCTTT.

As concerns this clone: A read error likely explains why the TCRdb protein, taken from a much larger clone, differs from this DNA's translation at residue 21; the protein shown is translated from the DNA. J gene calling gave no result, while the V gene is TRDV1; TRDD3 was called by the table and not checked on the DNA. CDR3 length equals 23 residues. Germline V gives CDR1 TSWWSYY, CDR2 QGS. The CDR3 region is CALGELGFSLLNWEAWDTRQVFF. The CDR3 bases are TGTGCTCTTGGGGAACTAGGGTTCAGTCTACTGAACTGGGAAGCCTGGGACACCCGACAGGTGTTTTTC.

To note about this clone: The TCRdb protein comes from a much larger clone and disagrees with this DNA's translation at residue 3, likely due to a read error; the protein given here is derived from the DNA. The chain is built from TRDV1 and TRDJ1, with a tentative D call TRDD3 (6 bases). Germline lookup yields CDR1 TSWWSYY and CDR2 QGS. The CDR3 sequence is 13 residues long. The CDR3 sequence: CAPGELLSQKLIF. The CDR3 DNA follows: TGTGCTCCTGGGGAACTCTTGTCTCAAAAACTCATCTTT.

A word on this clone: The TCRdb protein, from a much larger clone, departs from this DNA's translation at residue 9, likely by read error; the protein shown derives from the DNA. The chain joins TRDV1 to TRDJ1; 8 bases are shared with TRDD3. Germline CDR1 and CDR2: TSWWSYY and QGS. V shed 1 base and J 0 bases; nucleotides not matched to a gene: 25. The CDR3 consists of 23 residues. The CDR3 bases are TGTGCTCTTGGGGAACCGCCCTTCCCACAACAACTGGGGGCTCCCCCCTACACCGATAAACTCATCTTT. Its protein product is CALGEPPFPQQLGAPPYTDKLIF.

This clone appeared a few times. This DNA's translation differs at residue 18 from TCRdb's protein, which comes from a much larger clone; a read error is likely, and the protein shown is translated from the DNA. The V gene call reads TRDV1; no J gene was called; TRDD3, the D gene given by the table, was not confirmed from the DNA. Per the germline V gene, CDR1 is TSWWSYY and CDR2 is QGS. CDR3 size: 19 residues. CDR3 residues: CALAAPASAGGRYTDKLTF. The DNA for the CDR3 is TGTGCTCTCGCCGCCCCAGCTTCAGCTGGGGGAAGGTACACCGATAAACTCACCTTT.

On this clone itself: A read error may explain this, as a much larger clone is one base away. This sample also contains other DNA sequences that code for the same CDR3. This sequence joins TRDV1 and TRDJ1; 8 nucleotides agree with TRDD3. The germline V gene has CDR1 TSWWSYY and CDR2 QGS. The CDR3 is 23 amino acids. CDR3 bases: TGTGCTCTTGGGGAGGCCGTGGGTCGGATTTTCAGACTGGGGGGCGCGTACACCGACAAACTCATCTTT. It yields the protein CALGEAVGRIFRLGGAYTDKLIF.

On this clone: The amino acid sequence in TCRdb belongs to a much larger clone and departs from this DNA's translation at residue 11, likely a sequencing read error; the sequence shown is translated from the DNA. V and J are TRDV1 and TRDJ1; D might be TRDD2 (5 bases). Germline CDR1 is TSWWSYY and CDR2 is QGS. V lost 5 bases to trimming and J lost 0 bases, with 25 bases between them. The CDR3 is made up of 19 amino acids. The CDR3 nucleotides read TGTGCTCTTGGGAGGCAGCCCATCCCGCCCTTCTGGTACACCGATAAACTCATCTTT. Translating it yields CALGRQPIPPFWYTDKLIF.

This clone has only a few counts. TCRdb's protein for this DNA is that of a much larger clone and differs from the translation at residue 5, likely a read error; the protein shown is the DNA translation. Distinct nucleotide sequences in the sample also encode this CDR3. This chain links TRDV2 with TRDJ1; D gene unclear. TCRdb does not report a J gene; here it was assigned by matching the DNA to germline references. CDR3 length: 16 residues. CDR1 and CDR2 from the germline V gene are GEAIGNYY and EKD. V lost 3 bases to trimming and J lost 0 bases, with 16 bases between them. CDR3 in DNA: TGTGCCTGTGACTCCGTGGAGGTCCAGTACACCGATAAACTCATCTTT. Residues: CACDSVEVQYTDKLIF.

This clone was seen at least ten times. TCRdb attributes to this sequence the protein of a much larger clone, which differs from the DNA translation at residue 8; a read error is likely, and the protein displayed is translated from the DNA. CDR3 loop: CALGETQGLLGDTLKLIF. In nucleotides, the CDR3 is TGTGCTCTTGGGGAAACGCAGGGACTACTGGGGGATACCCTTAAACTCATCTTT. The J gene is TRDJ1, the V gene TRDV1; 12 bases line up with TRDD3. This CDR3 has 18 amino acids. Germline V lookup: CDR1 TSWWSYY, CDR2 QGS. V shed 2 bases, J shed 7 bases, and the junction held 14 bases outside the gene matches.

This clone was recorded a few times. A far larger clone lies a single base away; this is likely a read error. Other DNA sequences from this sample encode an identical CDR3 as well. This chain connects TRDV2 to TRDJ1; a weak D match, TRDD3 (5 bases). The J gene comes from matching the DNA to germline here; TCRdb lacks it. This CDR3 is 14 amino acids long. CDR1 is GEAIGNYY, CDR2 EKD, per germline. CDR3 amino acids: CACDTAGITDKLIF. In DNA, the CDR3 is TGTGCCTGCGACACGGCCGGGATTACCGATAAACTCATCTTT.

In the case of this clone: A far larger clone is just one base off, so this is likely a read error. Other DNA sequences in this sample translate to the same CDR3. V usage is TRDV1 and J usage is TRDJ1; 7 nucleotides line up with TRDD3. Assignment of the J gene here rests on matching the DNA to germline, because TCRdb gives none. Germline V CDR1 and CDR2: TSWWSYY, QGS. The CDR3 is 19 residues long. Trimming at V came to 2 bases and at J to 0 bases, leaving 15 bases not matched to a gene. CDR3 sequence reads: CALGEKAILGEIYTDKLIF. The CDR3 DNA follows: TGTGCTCTTGGGGAAAAGGCGATATTGGGGGAGATATACACCGATAAACTCATCTTT.

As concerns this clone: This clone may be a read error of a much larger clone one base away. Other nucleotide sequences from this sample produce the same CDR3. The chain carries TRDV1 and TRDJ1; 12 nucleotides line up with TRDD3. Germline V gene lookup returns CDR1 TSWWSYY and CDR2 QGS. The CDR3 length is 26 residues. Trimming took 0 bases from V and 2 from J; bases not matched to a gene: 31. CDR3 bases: TGTGCTCTTGGGGAACTAGAGCCAGAGAACATCGTGTCTCGAGTACTGGGGGATACAAGGACCGATAAACTCATCTTT. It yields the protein CALGELEPENIVSRVLGDTRTDKLIF.

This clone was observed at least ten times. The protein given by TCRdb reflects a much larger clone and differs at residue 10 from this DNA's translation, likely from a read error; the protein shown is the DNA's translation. The CDR3 loop is CACDTVLGTSLTAQLFF. CDR3 sequence (DNA): TGTGCCTGTGACACCGTACTGGGAACGAGCCTGACAGCACAACTCTTCTTT. The rearrangement joins TRDV2 to TRDJ2; a possible D gene is TRDD3 (6 bases). Germline V gene sequence: CDR1 GEAIGNYY, CDR2 EKD. The CDR3 has 17 amino acids. V was pared by 0 bases and J by 3 bases, with 16 bases between.

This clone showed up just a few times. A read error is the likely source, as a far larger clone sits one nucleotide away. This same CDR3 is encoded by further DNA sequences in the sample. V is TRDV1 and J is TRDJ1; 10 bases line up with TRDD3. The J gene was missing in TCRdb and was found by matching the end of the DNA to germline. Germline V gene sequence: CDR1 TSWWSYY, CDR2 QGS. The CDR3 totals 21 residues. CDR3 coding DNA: TGTGCTCTTGGGGAAATCGGCCTAAATACCCTTACTGGGGGATGTTCCGACAAACTCATCTTT. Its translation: CALGEIGLNTLTGGCSDKLIF.

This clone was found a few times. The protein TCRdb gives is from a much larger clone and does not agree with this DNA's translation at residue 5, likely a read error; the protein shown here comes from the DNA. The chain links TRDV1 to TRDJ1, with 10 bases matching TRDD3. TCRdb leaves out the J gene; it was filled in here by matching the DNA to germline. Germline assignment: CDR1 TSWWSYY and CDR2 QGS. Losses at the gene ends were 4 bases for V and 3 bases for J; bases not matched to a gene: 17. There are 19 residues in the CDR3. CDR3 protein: CALGGSPRTGGCNSDKLIF. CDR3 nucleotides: TGTGCTCTTGGGGGGAGTCCTCGTACTGGGGGATGTAACTCCGATAAACTCATCTTT.

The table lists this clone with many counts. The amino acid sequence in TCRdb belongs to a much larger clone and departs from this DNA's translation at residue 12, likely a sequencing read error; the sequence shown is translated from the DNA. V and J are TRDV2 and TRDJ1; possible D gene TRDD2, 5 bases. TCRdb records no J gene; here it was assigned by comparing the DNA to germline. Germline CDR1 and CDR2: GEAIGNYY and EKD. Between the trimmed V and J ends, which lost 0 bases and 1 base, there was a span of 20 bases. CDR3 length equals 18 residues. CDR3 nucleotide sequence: TGTGCCTGTGACACCGTCCTAAGAGGGGCCGCGTGCACCGATAAACTCATCTTT. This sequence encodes CACDTVLRGAACTDKLIF.

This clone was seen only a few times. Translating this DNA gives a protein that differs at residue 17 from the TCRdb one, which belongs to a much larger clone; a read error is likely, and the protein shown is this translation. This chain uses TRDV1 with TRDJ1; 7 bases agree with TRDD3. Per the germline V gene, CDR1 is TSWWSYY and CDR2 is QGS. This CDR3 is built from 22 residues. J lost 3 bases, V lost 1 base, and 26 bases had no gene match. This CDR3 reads CALGERSTKPTGEPRYADKLIF. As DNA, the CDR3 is TGTGCTCTTGGGGAACGATCGACTAAACCTACTGGGGAACCAAGGTACGCCGATAAACTCATCTTT.

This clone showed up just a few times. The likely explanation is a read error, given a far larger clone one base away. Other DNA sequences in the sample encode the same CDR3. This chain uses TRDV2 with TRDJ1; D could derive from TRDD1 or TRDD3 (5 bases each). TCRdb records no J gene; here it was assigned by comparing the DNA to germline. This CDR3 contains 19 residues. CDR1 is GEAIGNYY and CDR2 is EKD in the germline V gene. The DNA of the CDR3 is TGCGCCTGTGACATTCGGAGGACTCCCGTGAAATGGGGCACCGATAAACTCATCTTT. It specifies CACDIRRTPVKWGTDKLIF.

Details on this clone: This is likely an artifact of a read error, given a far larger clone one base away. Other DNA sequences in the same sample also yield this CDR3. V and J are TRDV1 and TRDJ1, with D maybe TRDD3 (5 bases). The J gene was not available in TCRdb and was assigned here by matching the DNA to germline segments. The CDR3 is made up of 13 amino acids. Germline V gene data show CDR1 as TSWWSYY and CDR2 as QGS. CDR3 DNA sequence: TGTGCTCTCGGGGAACCGAGGGACCCTAAACTCATCTTT. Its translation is CALGEPRDPKLIF.

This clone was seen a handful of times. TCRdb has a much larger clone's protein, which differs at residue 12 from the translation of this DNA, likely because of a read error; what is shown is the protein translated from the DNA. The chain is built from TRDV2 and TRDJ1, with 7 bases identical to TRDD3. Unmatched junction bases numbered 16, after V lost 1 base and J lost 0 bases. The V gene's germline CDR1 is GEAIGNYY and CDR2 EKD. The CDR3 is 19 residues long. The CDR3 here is CACDTRRGDKRKYTDKLIF. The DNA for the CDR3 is TGTGCCTGTGACACGAGAAGAGGGGATAAAAGGAAGTACACCGATAAACTCATCTTT.

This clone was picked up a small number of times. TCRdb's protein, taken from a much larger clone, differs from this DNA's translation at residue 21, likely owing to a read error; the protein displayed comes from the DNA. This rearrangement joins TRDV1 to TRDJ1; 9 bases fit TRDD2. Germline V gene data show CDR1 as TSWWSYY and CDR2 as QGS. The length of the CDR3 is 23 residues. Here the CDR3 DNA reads TGTGCTCTTGGGGAACGGGGGCCTTCCTACACCCCATGGTACGATTCGTACACCGATAAACCCATCTTT. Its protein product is CALGERGPSYTPWYDSYTDKPIF.

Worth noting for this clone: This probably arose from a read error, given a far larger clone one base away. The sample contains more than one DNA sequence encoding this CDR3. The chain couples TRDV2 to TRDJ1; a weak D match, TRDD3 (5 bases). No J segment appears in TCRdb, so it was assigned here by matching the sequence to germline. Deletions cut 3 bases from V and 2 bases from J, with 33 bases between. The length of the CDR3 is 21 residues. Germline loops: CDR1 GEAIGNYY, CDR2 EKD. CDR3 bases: TGTGCCTGTGACCCCCCCTCCTCCAGGGGGCCTCTGCGACGGGCGACCGATAAACTCATCTTT. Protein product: CACDPPSSRGPLRRATDKLIF.